These 31 T cell receptor beta chains were sequenced from one sample in a study of T cells in Graves' hyperthyroidism and ophthalmopathy. Amplified TCR beta CDR3 regions came from RNA transcripts. Using the HTBI primer set, a first-round RT-PCR was run on the TCR CDR3. TCRdb used MiXCR to reprocess the multiplex PCR reads, holding one entry per CDR3 protein. The table lists under 300,000 distinct CDR3 sequences, roughly 15% of them singletons. Material: blood. Source of these receptors: a woman aged 40 to 55 with Graves' hyperthyroidism.

The chain employs TRBV7-3 and TRBJ2-3; maybe TRBD2 (5 bases). The CDR3 has 13 residues. Germline V gives CDR1 SGHTA, CDR2 FQGTGA. V lost 3 bases and J 2 bases, leaving 6 bases between the germline ends. The CDR3 nucleotides read TGTGCCAGCAGCTTTGACTACACAGATACGCAGTATTTT. It codes for CASSFDYTDTQYF.

This clonotype occurred a few times. The chain carries TRBV6-4 and TRBJ2-2, with D maybe TRBD2 (9 bases). V lost 4 bases, J lost 1 base, and 16 bases lay in between. In germline, CDR1 is MRHNA, CDR2 SNTAGT. CDR3 length equals 17 residues. Written as DNA, the CDR3 is TGTGCCAGCAGTGCCCTAGCGGGGACAGGGAACACCGGGGAGCTGTTTTTT. Translation: CASSALAGTGNTGELFF.

The chain employs TRBV27 and TRBJ1-2, with D maybe TRBD1 (5 bases). Between the trimmed V and J ends, which lost 5 bases and 8 bases, there was a span of 18 bases. Germline V gene lookup returns CDR1 MNHEY and CDR2 SMNVEV (reference sequence). This CDR3 region has 14 residues. CDR3 nucleotides: TGTGCCAGCAGTCCCGGGGCAGAGCCTTGGGGCTACACCTTC. Translation gives CASSPGAEPWGYTF.

The genes are TRBV2 and TRBJ1-5, with D perhaps TRBD1 (5 bases). Germline lookup yields CDR1 SNHLY and CDR2 FYNNEI. The CDR3 covers 14 residues. The V end was cut by 4 bases, the J end by 4 bases, with 11 bases between. CDR3 nucleotides: TGTGCCAGCAGTGGGACAAATAGGAATCAGCCCCAGCATTTT. This sequence encodes CASSGTNRNQPQHF.

As concerns this clonotype: A much larger clone differs by one base, so this may be a read error. The genes are TRBV7-9 and TRBJ2-5; possibly TRBD1 for D (5 bases). Matching the DNA end better, TRBJ2-1 makes the J call doubtful. The germline gives CDR1 SEHNR, CDR2 FQNEAQ (reference sequence). The CDR3 contains 16 residues. CDR3 sequence (DNA): TGTGCCAGCAGCTTAGCGCGAGGACACTCAGGAGAGACCCAGTTCTTC. Protein: CASSLARGHSGETQFF.

This clonotype was observed at least ten times. This chain links TRBV6-1 with TRBJ2-1; 10 bases agree with TRBD1. CDR3 size: 15 residues. Per the germline V gene, CDR1 is MNHNS and CDR2 is SASEGT. V shed 6 bases, J shed 6 bases, and the junction held 8 bases outside the gene matches. CDR3 in amino acids: CASREPGQGSNEQFF. The CDR3 DNA sequence: TGTGCCAGCAGAGAACCGGGACAGGGGTCCAATGAGCAGTTCTTC.

The CDR3 loop reads CATSRDYPWASGRSDTGELFF. The CDR3 coding sequence is TGTGCCACCAGCAGAGATTACCCTTGGGCTAGCGGGAGATCTGACACCGGGGAGCTGTTTTTT. This rearrangement joins TRBV15 to TRBJ2-2, with 10 positions matching TRBD2. Germline CDR1 LNHNV, CDR2 YYDKDF (reference sequence). This CDR3 has 21 residues. V lost 0 bases and J lost 3; bases outside the gene matches: 16.

This clonotype occurred many times. This rearrangement joins TRBV12-3 or TRBV12-4 to TRBJ1-1, with TRBD1 identical over 7 bases. This CDR3 region has 15 residues. Trimming at V came to 5 bases and at J to 7 bases, leaving 13 bases not matched to a gene. CDR3 DNA: TGTGCCAGCAGTGGCCGAACTCAGGGGGATGTTGAAGCTTTCTTT. This encodes CASSGRTQGDVEAFF.

There are many counts of this clonotype. V gene TRBV3-1 combines with J gene TRBJ2-3, with 9 positions matching TRBD2. Germline CDR1 is LGHDT and CDR2 is YNNKEL (reference sequence). J was trimmed by 4 bases and V by 8 bases; bases with no gene match: 1. The CDR3 length is 12 residues. CDR3 residues: CASAGGPDTQYF. CDR3 DNA sequence: TGTGCCAGCGCGGGAGGGCCAGATACGCAGTATTTT.

CDR3 in amino acids: CSVGLAGRGDTQYF. The CDR3 DNA reads TGCAGCGTGGGACTAGCGGGCCGCGGGGATACGCAGTATTTT. This sequence joins TRBV29-1 and TRBJ2-3; 12 bases are shared with TRBD2. In germline, CDR1 is SQVTM, CDR2 ANQGSEA. The CDR3 has 14 amino acids. After removal of 6 bases from V and 6 bases from J, the junction contained 7 bases not matched to a gene.

The chain has TRBV24-1 and TRBJ2-7; 7 bases match TRBD2. Germline trimming cut 6 bases from V and 3 bases from J; bases unmatched to any gene: 4. The CDR3 length is 13 residues. Germline-derived CDR1 and CDR2 are KGHDR and SFDVKD. Here the CDR3 reads CATSNERGYEQYF. CDR3 DNA: TGTGCCACCAGTAACGAGCGGGGCTACGAGCAGTACTTC.

The V gene is TRBV19, the J gene TRBJ1-2, with TRBD1 matching 9 bases. V shed 7 bases, J shed 5 bases, and the junction held 8 bases outside the gene matches. The CDR3 totals 14 residues. Germline V gives CDR1 LNHDA, CDR2 SQIVND (reference sequence). The CDR3 loop is CASTRTGGGYGYTF. The CDR3 bases are TGTGCCAGTACCCGAACAGGGGGCGGGTATGGCTACACCTTC. Full variable domain (missing parts from reference TRBV19 and TRBJ1-2): DGGITQSPKYLFRKEGQNVTLSCEQNLNHDAMYWYRQDPGQGLRLIYYSQIVNDFQKGDIAEGYSVSREKKESFPLTVTSAQKNPTAFYLCASTRTGGGYGYTFGSGTRLTVV.

The chain links TRBV12-3 or TRBV12-4 to TRBJ1-4, with unresolved D. The CDR3 is 15 amino acids. Trimming stripped 4 bases from V and 10 bases from J, with 19 bases between. The CDR3 nucleotides read TGTGCCAGCAGTTCCCCGGGTCATTCGAAGGGAAAACTGTTTTTT. Translation: CASSSPGHSKGKLFF.

The chain combines TRBV5-1 with TRBJ1-4; D perhaps matches TRBD1 (5 bases). This CDR3 has 14 residues. The V gene lost 0 bases and the J gene lost 7 bases, with 10 bases spanning the gap. CDR1 and CDR2 (germline): SGHRS, YFSETQ. This chain's CDR3 is CASSLAGMSEKLFF. The CDR3 region has the DNA TGCGCCAGCAGCTTGGCAGGGATGAGTGAAAAACTGTTTTTT.

This clonotype showed up many times. DNA for the CDR3: TGTGCCTGGGGTAGCGGGAGCGCCGGGGAGCTGTTTTTT. Translation: CAWGSGSAGELFF. V and J are TRBV12-3 or TRBV12-4 and TRBJ2-2; 9 bases match TRBD2. Losses at the gene ends were 11 bases for V and 6 bases for J; bases not matched to a gene: 7. The CDR3 consists of 13 residues.

In its sample, this clonotype was seen many times. V is TRBV20-1 and J is TRBJ1-5, with D possibly being TRBD1 (6 bases). V was shortened by 3 bases and J by 4 bases, with 16 bases between the two germline ends. Germline loops: CDR1 DFQATT, CDR2 SNEGSKA (reference sequence). This CDR3 contains 15 residues. The CDR3 here is CSASQDSQGNQPQHF. CDR3 DNA: TGCAGTGCTAGTCAGGACAGCCAGGGGAATCAGCCCCAGCATTTT.

This clonotype has ten or more counts. This sequence joins TRBV2 and TRBJ1-5, with D uncertain. Trimming pared 4 bases from V and 2 bases from J, leaving 9 bases between. The CDR3 has 14 amino acids. CDR1 and CDR2 (germline): SNHLY, FYNNEI. CDR3 sequence: CASSAIFGNQPQHF. CDR3 nucleotides: TGTGCCAGCAGTGCCATATTTGGCAATCAGCCCCAGCATTTT.

This clonotype was found many times. The chain combines TRBV7-9 with TRBJ2-2; D gene unclear. Trimming stripped 5 bases from V and 6 bases from J, with 13 bases between. The CDR3 runs to 14 residues. CDR1 SEHNR and CDR2 FQNEAQ come from the germline V gene (reference sequence). CDR3 amino acids: CASSPRTSAGELFF. CDR3 nucleotide sequence: TGTGCCAGCAGCCCTCGGACCTCCGCCGGGGAGCTGTTTTTT.

In its sample, this clonotype was seen many times. The CDR3, as DNA: TGTGCCAGCAGTTTTAGTTGGGACAGGGGGCAGTACGAGCAGTACTTC. It encodes CASSFSWDRGQYEQYF. V usage is TRBV28 and J usage is TRBJ2-7; 12 nucleotides line up with TRBD1. CDR3 length equals 16 residues. V lost 3 bases and J lost 4; bases outside the gene matches: 7. Germline CDR1 is MDHEN and CDR2 is SYDVKM. The full variable domain, completed using reference TRBV28 and TRBJ2-7, is DVKVTQSSRYLVKRTGEKVFLECVQDMDHENMFWYRQDPGLGLRLIYFSYDVKMKEKGDIPEGYSVSREKKERFSLILESASTNQTSMYLCASSFSWDRGQYEQYFGPGTRLTVT.

A remark on this clonotype: A much larger clone lies a single base off, so this may be a read error. The chain recombines TRBV11-2 with TRBJ2-1, with a tentative D call TRBD2 (6 bases). The CDR3 length is 17 residues. Per germline, CDR1 SGHAT and CDR2 FQNNGV. The V gene lost 1 base and the J gene lost 6 bases, with 19 bases spanning the gap. CDR3 protein: CASSLAGVASLPNEQFF. Written as DNA, the CDR3 is TGTGCCAGCAGCTTAGCGGGGGTCGCATCCCTCCCCAATGAGCAGTTCTTC.

In its sample, this clonotype was seen many times. The rearrangement uses TRBV2 and TRBJ2-5; a possible D gene is TRBD2 (5 bases). This CDR3 spans 12 amino acids. V was cut by 6 bases and J by 1 base, with 6 bases left in between. Germline V lookup: CDR1 SNHLY, CDR2 FYNNEI. The CDR3 nucleotides read TGTGCCAGCAGCGAGGGCCAAGAGACCCAGTACTTC. Protein sequence: CASSEGQETQYF.

This clonotype was seen at least ten times. The DNA for the CDR3 is TGTGCCAGCAGCTTAGGCGCTAGCGGGGAGCAGTACTTC. It encodes CASSLGASGEQYF. The J gene is TRBJ2-7, the V gene TRBV7-2, with 8 bases identical to TRBD2. Germline lookup yields CDR1 SGHTA and CDR2 FQGNSA. Trimming cost V 1 base and J 7 bases; bases outside gene matches: 3. The CDR3 totals 13 residues.

This clonotype turned up a few times. This sequence joins TRBV4-2 and TRBJ2-1; 7 bases align to TRBD1. Germline V gives CDR1 LGHNA, CDR2 YNFKEQ. CDR3 length equals 15 residues. V shed 1 base, J shed 5 bases, and the junction held 5 bases outside the gene matches. The CDR3: CASSQGQGRDNEQFF. DNA of the CDR3: TGTGCCAGCAGCCAAGGACAGGGTAGGGACAATGAGCAGTTCTTC.

The chain uses TRBV3-1 and TRBJ1-1; D perhaps matches TRBD1 (5 bases). The V and J ends lost 8 bases and 3 bases respectively, with 22 bases between them. This CDR3 is built from 16 residues. Germline-derived CDR1 and CDR2 are LGHDT and YNNKEL (reference sequence). The CDR3 protein is CASSPLAGRRDTEAFF. CDR3 DNA sequence: TGTGCCAGCTCACCACTCGCAGGGCGACGCGACACTGAAGCTTTCTTT. The full variable domain, in which reference TRBV3-1 and TRBJ1-1 provide the parts outside the CDR3, is DTAVSQTPKYLVTQMGNDKSIKCEQNLGHDTMYWYKQDSKKFLKIMFSYNNKELIINETVPNRFSPKSPDKAHLNLHINSLELGDSAVYFCASSPLAGRRDTEAFFGQGTRLTVV.

The table lists this clonotype with a few counts. This chain connects TRBV28 to TRBJ1-4; 9 nucleotides line up with TRBD1. The V segment lost 6 bases and the J segment 10 bases; nucleotides outside the gene matches: 12. Germline CDR1 MDHEN, CDR2 SYDVKM. This CDR3 region has 15 residues. The CDR3 loop is CASRDVQGAQRKLFF. DNA of the CDR3: TGTGCCAGCAGGGATGTACAGGGGGCGCAGAGAAAACTGTTTTTT.

V gene TRBV4-1 combines with J gene TRBJ2-1; no firm D call. Trimming took off 4 bases at V and 5 bases at J, with 12 bases between the two ends. CDR3 length: 14 amino acids. Germline CDR1 reads MGHRA; CDR2 reads YSYEKL. Here the CDR3 reads CASSPPNRNNEQFF. DNA of the CDR3: TGCGCCAGCAGCCCACCCAATAGAAACAATGAGCAGTTCTTC.

This clonotype was counted at least ten times. The CDR3 spells CSDEREGSDTQYF. DNA of the CDR3: TGCAGCGATGAGCGGGAGGGGTCAGATACGCAGTATTTT. The chain joins TRBV29-1 to TRBJ2-3, with 10 bases fitting TRBD2. The CDR3 spans 13 residues. V dropped 7 bases and J dropped 4; count of bases not matched to a gene: 5. The germline V gene has CDR1 SQVTM and CDR2 ANQGSEA.

There are a few counts of this clonotype. The V gene is TRBV5-5, the J gene TRBJ2-2; 12 positions agree with TRBD2. Germline values: CDR1 SGHKS, CDR2 YYEKEE (reference sequence). V lost 2 bases and J lost 6; bases outside the gene matches: 2. CDR3 size: 15 residues. The CDR3 DNA sequence: TGTGCCAGCAGCTTTGGACTAGCGGGACCCGGGGAGCTGTTTTTT. Translated: CASSFGLAGPGELFF.

This clonotype came up many times. The CDR3 reads CASSSSGGTNEQFF. CDR3 in DNA: TGTGCCAGCAGTTCTAGCGGGGGGACCAATGAGCAGTTCTTC. The rearrangement links TRBV28 to TRBJ2-1; 11 positions agree with TRBD2. The CDR3 is made up of 14 amino acids. V trimming: 4 bases; J trimming: 6 bases; junction bases outside the gene matches: 2. Per the germline V gene, CDR1 is MDHEN and CDR2 is SYDVKM.

A note on this clonotype: This may come from a read error, since a much larger clone is one base off. The chain employs TRBV20-1 and TRBJ2-5; no reliable D call. The CDR3 length is 13 residues. V lost 4 bases and J 1 base, leaving 10 bases between the germline ends. Per the germline V gene, CDR1 is DFQATT and CDR2 is SNEGSKA (reference sequence). This CDR3 is CSATGRAQETQYF. The CDR3 coding sequence is TGCAGTGCTACTGGAAGGGCCCAAGAGACCCAGTACTTC.

This clonotype was seen repeatedly, ten times or more. This rearrangement joins TRBV28 to TRBJ2-7, with TRBD1 identical over 8 bases. CDR3 length: 14 amino acids. After removal of 4 bases from V and 0 bases from J, the junction contained 2 bases not matched to a gene. Germline V gene data show CDR1 as MDHEN and CDR2 as SYDVKM. CDR3: CASSWTGSSYEQYF. The CDR3 region has the DNA TGTGCCAGCAGTTGGACAGGGAGCTCCTACGAGCAGTACTTC. The variable domain in full, with the rest retrieved from reference TRBV28 and TRBJ2-7, is DVKVTQSSRYLVKRTGEKVFLECVQDMDHENMFWYRQDPGLGLRLIYFSYDVKMKEKGDIPEGYSVSREKKERFSLILESASTNQTSMYLCASSWTGSSYEQYFGPGTRLTVT.